The clone carrying this T cell receptor (beta chain) has only a few counts. What it binds is unknown. In TCRdb, the 5' RACE reads were re-called with MiXCR into one record per CDR3 protein. The data contain some 260,000 distinct CDR3 sequences, roughly 13% of them seen just once; the ten biggest clones take up 7% to 9.5%. The sample originates from a study of identical twins. Study findings and constraints: Abundant cord blood beta clonotypes carried fewer insertions; memory repertoires showed none.

CDR3 length: 12 residues. The V and J ends lost 6 bases and 4 bases respectively, with 7 bases between them. Germline V gene data show CDR1 as LGHDT and CDR2 as YNNKEL (reference sequence). This clonotype originated in a woman aged 18-29 years in good health. This chain links TRBV3-1 with TRBJ1-3, with D unresolved. Sequencing input: memory (CD45RO+) T cells sorted from blood. The CDR3 DNA sequence: TGTGCCAGCAGATCGGACGGAAACACCATATATTTT. It translates to CASRSDGNTIYF.